The rows below give T cell receptor beta chains drawn from one sample of a study of shared clonotypes between healthy human individuals. Clones were read by immunoSEQ multiplex PCR, and TCRdb kept only the in-frame ones, dropping some. The repertoire consists of about 460,000 clones, with 75% to 80% occurring once and the leading ten covering around 11%. The sample was PBMCs. These receptor sequences come from a woman aged 40 to 50 in good health. Some clones in this sample may be carry-over from other donors' samples. CDR3s include the opening cysteine and the closing phenylalanine or tryptophan. The D gene is left open where the match is weak. Only part of the rows carry a size: once, few, many, or a class if the clone is expanded.

>TRBV7-2|TRBJ2-2|-|-
TGTGCCAGCAGCAGGGACTCAAGAGGCGGGGAGCTGTTTTTT
CASSRDSRGGELFF
>TRBV5-8|TRBJ2-2|TRBD1|-
TGTGCCAGCAGCCCACGAACAGGGGGCGACACCGGGGAGCTGTTTTTT
CASSPRTGGDTGELFF
>TRBV28|TRBJ2-7|TRBD2|-
TGTGCCAGCAGTTTCCCGGGAGGGCAGTACGAGCAGTACTTC
CASSFPGGQYEQYF
>TRBV5-4|TRBJ2-7|-|-
TGTGCCAGCAGCCGCCTTTCGGGACGACCGAGCTCCTACGAGCAGTACTTC
CASSRLSGRPSSYEQYF
>TRBV15|TRBJ2-7|-|few
TGTGCCACCAGCAGAGACAGGGGTAGGGAGCAGTACTTC
CATSRDRGREQYF
>TRBV28|TRBJ2-1|TRBD2|-
TGTGCCAGCAGTTCAGTATACGCGGGACTAGCGGAGGGGAGCTCCTACAATGAGCAGTTCTTC
CASSSVYAGLAEGSSYNEQFF
>TRBV18|TRBJ1-2|-|-
TGTGCCAGCTCACCACCATTTCCCGGGGCTGGCTATGGCTACACCTTC
CASSPPFPGAGYGYTF
>TRBV30|TRBJ2-6|-|-
TGTGCTTGGAGTCGCATCGGGTCCGTCGGGGCCAACGTCCTGATTTTC
CAWSRIGSVGANVLIF
>TRBV10-2|TRBJ1-3|-|-
TGCGCCACCTGGGTTTCAGGAAACACCATATATTTT
CATWVSGNTIYF
>TRBV7-2|TRBJ2-2|TRBD2|-
TGTGCCAGCAGAACCACTAGCGGGACCGTCGGGGAGCTGTTTTTT
CASRTTSGTVGELFF
>TRBV6-1|TRBJ1-1|-|-
TGTGCCAGCACATTAGGGCTATTAAACACTGAAGCTTTCTTT
CASTLGLLNTEAFF
>TRBV5-4|TRBJ2-7|TRBD2|few
TGTGCCAGCAGCTTTACTAGCGGGGCGTCCTACGAGCAGTACTTC
CASSFTSGASYEQYF
>TRBV30|TRBJ2-7|-|-
TGTGCCTGGAGTGTCCGAAAATCCTACGAGCAGTACTTC
CAWSVRKSYEQYF
>TRBV5-1|TRBJ1-4|TRBD1|-
TGCGCCAGCAGCGGCGACAGGGATTATGAAAAACTGTTTTTT
CASSGDRDYEKLFF
>TRBV9|TRBJ2-2|TRBD1|once
TGTGCCAGCAGCGCCACAGGGGGCGATGGCACCGGGGAGCTGTTTTTT
CASSATGGDGTGELFF
>TRBV9|TRBJ2-1|TRBD2|-
TGTGCCAGCAGCGTAGGACTAGCGGGGGCCAATGAGCAGTTCTTC
CASSVGLAGANEQFF
>TRBV18|TRBJ2-7|TRBD1|-
TGTGCCAGCTCACCCCCCGGGACAGGGTATTCCGAGCAGTACTTC
CASSPPGTGYSEQYF
>TRBV18|TRBJ2-3|-|-
TGTGCCAGCTCACCAAGCGAAGATACGCAGTATTTT
CASSPSEDTQYF
>TRBV10-3|TRBJ2-7|TRBD2|-
TGTGCCATCAGTGAGACAGGGACTAGCGGGGCCTACGAGCAGTACTTC
CAISETGTSGAYEQYF
>TRBV18|TRBJ2-4|-|-
TGTGCCAGCTCACCACCAGAGGGGCACCAGTACTTC
CASSPPEGHQYF
>TRBV25-1|TRBJ2-7|-|-
TGTGCCAGCAGTGAATACAGGGGGGGCGCCACCTCCGAGCAGTACTTC
CASSEYRGGATSEQYF
>TRBV5-1|TRBJ2-7|-|few
TGCGCCAGCAGCTTGGACGGGAGCTCCTACGAGCAGTACTTC
CASSLDGSSYEQYF
>TRBV6-7|TRBJ1-2|-|few
TGTGCCAGCAGCCCACTCGGGCCAGGGAGGAATGGCTACACCTTC
CASSPLGPGRNGYTF
>TRBV30|TRBJ2-3|-|few
TGTGCCTGGAGTCCGGGACATGGGACAGATACGCAGTATTTT
CAWSPGHGTDTQYF
>TRBV7-3|TRBJ2-2|-|-
TGTGCCAGCAGCTTAAAAGGTTTGGGGACCACCGGGGAGCTGTTTTTT
CASSLKGLGTTGELFF
>TRBV7-2|TRBJ2-7|-|-
TGTGCCAGCAGACTCCTCGGGGAGCAGTACTTC
CASRLLGEQYF
>TRBV15|TRBJ2-5|-|-
TGTGCCACCAGCAGAGATCTTGGGCAGACCCAGTACTTC
CATSRDLGQTQYF
>TRBV5-6|TRBJ2-7|TRBD1|many
TGTGCCAGTACTGACAGGGTGACTTACGAGCAGTACTTC
CASTDRVTYEQYF
>TRBV7-2|TRBJ2-7|TRBD2|-
TGTGCCAGCAGCATTGGGACTAGAGCCTACGAGCAGTACTTC
CASSIGTRAYEQYF
>TRBV5-1|TRBJ2-4|-|-
TGCGCCAGCAGCTTGGATGGGCTTAAAAACATTCAGTACTTC
CASSLDGLKNIQYF
>TRBV2|TRBJ1-1|-|many
TGTGCCAGCAGTGTCACAGTGAACACTGAAGCTTTCTTT
CASSVTVNTEAFF
>TRBV2|TRBJ2-5|TRBD1|-
TGTGCCAGCAGACAGGGGTCGGGGGAGACCCAGTACTTC
CASRQGSGETQYF
>TRBV4-1|TRBJ1-5|-|many
TGCGCCAGCAGACGGGACCCAGTAAGTGATCAGCCCCAGCATTTT
CASRRDPVSDQPQHF
>TRBV5-1|TRBJ1-5|TRBD1|-
TGCGCCAGCAGACCCGACAGGGATCAGCCCCAGCATTTT
CASRPDRDQPQHF
>TRBV7-3|TRBJ2-2|-|-
TGTGCCAGCAGTCCAACCCGGGGACCAACCGGGGAGCTGTTTTTT
CASSPTRGPTGELFF
>TRBV4-2|TRBJ2-2|-|-
TGTGCCAGCAGCCAAGCGACAGAAAACACCGGGGAGCTGTTTTTT
CASSQATENTGELFF
>TRBV18|TRBJ2-5|-|-
TGTGCCAGCCGGAGGGGGGAAAAAGAGACCCAGTACTTC
CASRRGEKETQYF
>TRBV6-5|TRBJ2-2|-|-
TGTGCCAGCATTGATATCCGGGACCTCACCGGGGAGCTGTTTTTT
CASIDIRDLTGELFF
>TRBV5-1|TRBJ2-5|-|-
TGCGCCAGCAGCTTAAACCCCGGGACCCAAGAGACCCAGTACTTC
CASSLNPGTQETQYF
>TRBV5-4|TRBJ2-5|TRBD2|many
TGTGCCAGCAGCTTGGTAGCGGGAGGGGCGGAGACCCAGTACTTC
CASSLVAGGAETQYF
>TRBV28|TRBJ2-7|-|few
TGTGCCAGCAGTACCGCTACAGTCTCCTACGAGCAGTACTTC
CASSTATVSYEQYF
>TRBV5-6|TRBJ2-3|TRBD2|-
TGTGCCAGCAGCTTAAGCGGGAGCGGAACAGATACGCAGTATTTT
CASSLSGSGTDTQYF
>TRBV7-2|TRBJ1-2|-|-
TGTGCCAGCAGCTTAGGGGGGGGGACACCCTATGGCTACACCTTC
CASSLGGGTPYGYTF
>TRBV18|TRBJ1-5|-|-
TGTGCCAGCTCACCAGGGGACCAGCCCCAGCATTTT
CASSPGDQPQHF
>TRBV19|TRBJ1-1|TRBD1|few
TGTGCCAGTAGCAATCGACAGGGGATCACTGAAGCTTTCTTT
CASSNRQGITEAFF
>TRBV7-2|TRBJ1-2|TRBD1|once
TGTGCCAGCAGCATGACAGGGGGCGGAGGTGGCTACACCTTC
CASSMTGGGGGYTF
>TRBV10-3|TRBJ1-5|-|-
TGTGCCTCGGCGGAGGTTGGCCCAGGGGGCAATCAGCCCCAGCATTTT
CASAEVGPGGNQPQHF
>TRBV27|TRBJ2-7|TRBD2|-
TGTGCCAGCGGTACTAGCGGGAATACCTACGAGCAGTACTTC
CASGTSGNTYEQYF
>TRBV7-2|TRBJ2-7|-|-
TGTGCCAGCAGCTTAGTTGGGACCGGTATCCACTACGAGCAGTACTTC
CASSLVGTGIHYEQYF